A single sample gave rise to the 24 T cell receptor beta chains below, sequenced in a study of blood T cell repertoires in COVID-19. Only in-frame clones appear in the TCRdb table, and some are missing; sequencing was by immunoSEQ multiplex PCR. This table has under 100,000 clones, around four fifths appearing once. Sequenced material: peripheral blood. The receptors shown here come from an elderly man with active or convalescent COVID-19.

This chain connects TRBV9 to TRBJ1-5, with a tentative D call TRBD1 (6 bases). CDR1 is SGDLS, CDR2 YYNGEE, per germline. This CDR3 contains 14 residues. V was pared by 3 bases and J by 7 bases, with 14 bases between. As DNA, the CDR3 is TGTGCCAGCAGCGAATCAGGGACAATCCAGCCCCAGCATTTT. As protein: CASSESGTIQPQHF.

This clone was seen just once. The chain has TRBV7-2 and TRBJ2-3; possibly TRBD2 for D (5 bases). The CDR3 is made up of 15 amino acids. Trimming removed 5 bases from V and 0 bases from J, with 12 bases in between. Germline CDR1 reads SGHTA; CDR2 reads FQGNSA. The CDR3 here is CASSPRWTSTDTQYF. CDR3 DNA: TGTGCCAGCAGCCCCCGGTGGACTAGCACAGATACGCAGTATTTT.

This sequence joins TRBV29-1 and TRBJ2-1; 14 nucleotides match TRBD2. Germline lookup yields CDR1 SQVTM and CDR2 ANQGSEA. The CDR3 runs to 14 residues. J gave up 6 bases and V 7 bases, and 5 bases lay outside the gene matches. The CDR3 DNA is TGCAGCGGAAGACTAGCGGGGGGGCCCAATGAGCAGTTCTTC. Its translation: CSGRLAGGPNEQFF.

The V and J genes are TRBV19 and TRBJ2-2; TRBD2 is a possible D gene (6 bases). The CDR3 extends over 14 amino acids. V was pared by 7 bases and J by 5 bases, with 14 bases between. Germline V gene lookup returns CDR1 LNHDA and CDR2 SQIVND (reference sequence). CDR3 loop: CASTRTGGTGELFF. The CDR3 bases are TGTGCCAGTACCCGCACAGGAGGGACCGGGGAGCTGTTTTTT.

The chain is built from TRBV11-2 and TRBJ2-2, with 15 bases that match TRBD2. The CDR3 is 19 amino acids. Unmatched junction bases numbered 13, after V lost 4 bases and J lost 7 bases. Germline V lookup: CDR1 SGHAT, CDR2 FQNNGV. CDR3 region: CASSSVGLAGGALVGELFF. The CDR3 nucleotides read TGTGCCAGCAGCTCAGTAGGACTAGCGGGAGGGGCGCTGGTCGGGGAGCTGTTTTTT.

The CDR3 nucleotides read TGTGCCACCAGCAGAGAATACGGGAGCGGAACCGACCCCCTTAGCAATCAGCCCCAGCATTTT. It translates to CATSREYGSGTDPLSNQPQHF. The V gene is TRBV15, the J gene TRBJ1-5; D is unclear. The germline V and J ends were trimmed by 0 bases and 0 bases, with 24 bases remaining between them. The germline V gene has CDR1 LNHNV and CDR2 YYDKDF (reference sequence). The CDR3 sequence is 21 residues long. The whole variable domain, remainder taken from reference TRBV15 and TRBJ1-5, is DAMVIQNPRYQVTQFGKPVTLSCSQTLNHNVMYWYQQKSSQAPKLLFHYYDKDFNNEADTPDNFQSRRPNTSFCFLDIRSPGLGDTAMYLCATSREYGSGTDPLSNQPQHFGDGTRLSIL.

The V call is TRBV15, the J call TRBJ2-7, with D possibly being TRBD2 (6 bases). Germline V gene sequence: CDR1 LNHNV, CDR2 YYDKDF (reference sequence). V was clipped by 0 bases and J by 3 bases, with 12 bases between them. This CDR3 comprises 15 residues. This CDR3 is CATSRDPRGYYEQYV. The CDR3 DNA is TGTGCCACCAGCAGAGATCCCCGGGGGTACTACGAGCAGTACGTC.

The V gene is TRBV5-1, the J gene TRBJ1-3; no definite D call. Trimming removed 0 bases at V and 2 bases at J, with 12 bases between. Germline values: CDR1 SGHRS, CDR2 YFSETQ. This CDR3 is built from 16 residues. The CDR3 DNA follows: TGCGCCAGCAGCTTGGATGAGGGTAGTACTGGAAACACCATATATTTT. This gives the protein CASSLDEGSTGNTIYF.

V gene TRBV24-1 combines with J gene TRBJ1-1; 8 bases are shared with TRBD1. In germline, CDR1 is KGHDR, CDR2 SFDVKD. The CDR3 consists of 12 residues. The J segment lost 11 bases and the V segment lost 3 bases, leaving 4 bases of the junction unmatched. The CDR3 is CATSDPRQGAFF. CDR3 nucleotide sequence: TGTGCCACCAGTGATCCACGACAGGGGGCTTTCTTT.

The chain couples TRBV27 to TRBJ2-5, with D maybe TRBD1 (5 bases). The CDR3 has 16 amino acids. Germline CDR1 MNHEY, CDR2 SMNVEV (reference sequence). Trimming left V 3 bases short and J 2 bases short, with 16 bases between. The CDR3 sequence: CASSLDTRTYQETQYF. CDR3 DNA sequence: TGTGCCAGCAGTTTGGACACTCGGACATATCAAGAGACCCAGTACTTC.

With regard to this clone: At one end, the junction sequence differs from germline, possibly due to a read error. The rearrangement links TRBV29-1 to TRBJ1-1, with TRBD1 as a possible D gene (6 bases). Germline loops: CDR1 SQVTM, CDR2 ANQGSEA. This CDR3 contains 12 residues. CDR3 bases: TGCAGCGTGGAAGTTGGACAGTCTGAAGCTTTCTTT. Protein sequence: CSVEVGQSEAFF. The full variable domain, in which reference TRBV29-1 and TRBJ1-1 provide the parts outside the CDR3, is SAVISQKPSRDICQRGTSLTIQCQVDSQVTMMFWYRQQPGQSLTLIATANQGSEATYESGFVIDKFPISRPNLTFSTLTVSNMSPEDSSIYLCSVEVGQSEAFFGQGTRLTVV.

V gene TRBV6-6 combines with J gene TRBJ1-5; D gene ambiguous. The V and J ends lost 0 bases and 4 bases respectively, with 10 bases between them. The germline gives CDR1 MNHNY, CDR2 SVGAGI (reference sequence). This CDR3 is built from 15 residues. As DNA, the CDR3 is TGTGCCAGCAGTTACTCGCCCTATACTAATCAGCCCCAGCATTTT. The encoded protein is CASSYSPYTNQPQHF.

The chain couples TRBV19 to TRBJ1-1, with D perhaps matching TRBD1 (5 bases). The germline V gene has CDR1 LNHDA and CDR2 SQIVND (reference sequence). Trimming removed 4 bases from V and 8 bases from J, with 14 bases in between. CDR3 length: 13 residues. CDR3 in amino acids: CASSTRGQGEAFF. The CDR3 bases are TGTGCCAGTAGTACGCGGGGCCAAGGCGAAGCTTTCTTT. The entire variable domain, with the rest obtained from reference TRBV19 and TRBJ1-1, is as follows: DGGITQSPKYLFRKEGQNVTLSCEQNLNHDAMYWYRQDPGQGLRLIYYSQIVNDFQKGDIAEGYSVSREKKESFPLTVTSAQKNPTAFYLCASSTRGQGEAFFGQGTRLTVV.

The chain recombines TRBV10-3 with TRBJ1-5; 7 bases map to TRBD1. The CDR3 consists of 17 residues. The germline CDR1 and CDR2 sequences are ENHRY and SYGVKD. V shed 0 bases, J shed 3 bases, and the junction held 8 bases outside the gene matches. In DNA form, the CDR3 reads TGTGCCATCAGTGAGTCGGTGACAGGGTTGAACAATCAGCCCCAGCATTTT. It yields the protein CAISESVTGLNNQPQHF.

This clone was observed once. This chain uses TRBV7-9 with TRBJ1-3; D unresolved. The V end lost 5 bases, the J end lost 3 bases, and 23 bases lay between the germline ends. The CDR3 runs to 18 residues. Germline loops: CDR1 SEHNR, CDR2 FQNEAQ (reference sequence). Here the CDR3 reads CASSPNSWSGISGNTIYF. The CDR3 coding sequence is TGTGCCAGCAGCCCCAACTCGTGGTCCGGGATCAGTGGAAACACCATATATTTT.

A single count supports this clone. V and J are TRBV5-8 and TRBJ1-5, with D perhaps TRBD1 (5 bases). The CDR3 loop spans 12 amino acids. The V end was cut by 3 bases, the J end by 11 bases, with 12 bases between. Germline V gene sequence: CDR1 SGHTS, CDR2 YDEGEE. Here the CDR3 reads CASSWGWEAQHF. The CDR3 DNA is TGTGCCAGCAGCTGGGGCTGGGAGGCCCAGCATTTT.

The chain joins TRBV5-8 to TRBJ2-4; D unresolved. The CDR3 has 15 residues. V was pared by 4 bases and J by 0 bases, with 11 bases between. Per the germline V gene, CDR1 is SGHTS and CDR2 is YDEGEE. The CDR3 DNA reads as TGTGCCAGCAGCCCGAGGATTTTAGCCAAAAACATTCAGTACTTC. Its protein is CASSPRILAKNIQYF.

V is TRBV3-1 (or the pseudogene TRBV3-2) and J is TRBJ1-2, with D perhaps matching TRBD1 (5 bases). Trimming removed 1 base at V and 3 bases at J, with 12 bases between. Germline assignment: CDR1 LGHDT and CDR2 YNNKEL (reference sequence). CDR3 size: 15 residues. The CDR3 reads CASSQVPGKDYGYTF. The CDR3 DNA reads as TGTGCCAGCAGCCAAGTTCCAGGGAAGGACTATGGCTACACCTTC.

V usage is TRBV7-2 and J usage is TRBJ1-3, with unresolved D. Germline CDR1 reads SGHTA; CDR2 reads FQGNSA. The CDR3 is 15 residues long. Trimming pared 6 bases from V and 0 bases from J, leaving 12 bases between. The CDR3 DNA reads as TGTGCCAGCAGGCCTGGCCGGAGCTCTGGAAACACCATATATTTT. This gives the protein CASRPGRSSGNTIYF.

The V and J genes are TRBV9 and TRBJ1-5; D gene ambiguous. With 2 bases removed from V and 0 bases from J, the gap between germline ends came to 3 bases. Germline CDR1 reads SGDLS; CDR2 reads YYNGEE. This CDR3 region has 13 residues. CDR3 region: CASSVYSNQPQHF. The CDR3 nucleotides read TGTGCCAGCAGCGTTTATAGCAATCAGCCCCAGCATTTT.

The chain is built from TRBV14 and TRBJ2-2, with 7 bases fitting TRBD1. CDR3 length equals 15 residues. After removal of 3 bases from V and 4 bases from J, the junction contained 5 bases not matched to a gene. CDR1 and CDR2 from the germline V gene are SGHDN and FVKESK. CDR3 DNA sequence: TGTGCCAGCAGCCAGAGGGACAGATCCACCGGGGAGCTGTTTTTT. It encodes CASSQRDRSTGELFF.

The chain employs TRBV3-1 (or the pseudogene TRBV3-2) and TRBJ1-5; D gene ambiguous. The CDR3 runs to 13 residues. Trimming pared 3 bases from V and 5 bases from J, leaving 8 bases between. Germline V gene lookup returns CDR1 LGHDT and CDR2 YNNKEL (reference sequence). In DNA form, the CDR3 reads TGTGCCAGCAGCCATACCAGGCATCAGCCCCAGCATTTT. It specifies CASSHTRHQPQHF.

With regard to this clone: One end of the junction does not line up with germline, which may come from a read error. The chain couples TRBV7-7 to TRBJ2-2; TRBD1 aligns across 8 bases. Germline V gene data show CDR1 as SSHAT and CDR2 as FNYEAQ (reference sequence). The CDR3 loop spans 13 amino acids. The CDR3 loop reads CASSAVGQEELFF. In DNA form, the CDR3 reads TGTGCTAGCAGCGCCGTGGGACAGGAGGAGCTGTTTTTT.

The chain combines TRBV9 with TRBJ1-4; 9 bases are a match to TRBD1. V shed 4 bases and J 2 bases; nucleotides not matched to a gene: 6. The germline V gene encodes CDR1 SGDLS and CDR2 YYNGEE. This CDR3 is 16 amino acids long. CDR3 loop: CASSPQTGGTNEKLFF. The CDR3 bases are TGTGCCAGCAGCCCGCAAACAGGGGGCACTAATGAAAAACTGTTTTTT.